Each of the 6 T cell receptor beta chains below was sequenced from the same sample in a study of OX40 agonist ivuxolimab in advanced cancers. Libraries were built with the immunoSEQ multiplex PCR assay. TCRdb stores this immuneACCESS table with in-frame sequences only. Part of the clones is absent; in the studies checked, under half of the shortfall reflects unresolved V genes, and no reason is known for the rest. Here the sample has approximately 69,000 clones; around 90% occur a single time. The ten largest make up about 10% of the sample. Source: CD4+ or CD8+ T cells sorted from blood, taken in a trial of the OX40 agonist ivuxolimab. The origin of the receptors is an adult with an advanced solid tumor such as melanoma, head and neck, liver or kidney cancer.

The rearrangement links TRBV7-2 to TRBJ2-3, with 8 bases lining up with TRBD2. The CDR3 is made up of 13 amino acids. Trimming removed 5 bases from V and 9 bases from J; junction bases left unmatched: 7. Germline assignment: CDR1 SGHTA and CDR2 FQGNSA. CDR3 sequence: CASSPSGSLTQYF. DNA for the CDR3: TGTGCCAGCAGCCCAAGCGGGAGTCTAACGCAGTATTTT.

This clone is termed medium-sized (0.01 to 0.1%). This rearrangement joins TRBV2 to TRBJ2-7, with D uncertain. The V gene's germline CDR1 is SNHLY and CDR2 FYNNEI. V was clipped by 1 base and J by 3 bases, with 1 base between them. The CDR3 contains 11 residues. The CDR3 sequence: CASSEGYEQYF. The DNA of the CDR3 is TGTGCCAGCAGTGAAGGCTACGAGCAGTACTTC.

The chain is built from TRBV6-5 and TRBJ2-7; 7 bases map to TRBD1. Germline V gives CDR1 MNHEY, CDR2 SVGAGI. Trimming cost V 2 bases and J 6 bases; bases outside gene matches: 7. The CDR3 sequence is 14 residues long. This chain's CDR3 is CASSYGTEVSEQYF. For the CDR3, the DNA is TGTGCCAGCAGTTACGGGACAGAGGTCAGCGAGCAGTACTTC.

DNA of the CDR3: TGTGCCAGTGAGCGGGCGCGGTACGAGCAGTACTTC. The encoded protein is CASERARYEQYF. V is TRBV19 and J is TRBJ2-7; the D gene is possibly TRBD2 (6 bases). Per the germline V gene, CDR1 is LNHDA and CDR2 is SQIVND (reference sequence). The CDR3 covers 12 residues. V was clipped by 8 bases and J by 4 bases, with 12 bases between them.

V gene TRBV28 combines with J gene TRBJ2-1; D gene uncertain. The CDR3 length is 11 residues. Trimming left V 8 bases short and J 7 bases short, with 9 bases between. CDR1 and CDR2 from the germline V gene are MDHEN and SYDVKM. The CDR3 nucleotides read TGTGCCAGCGGGCGGCGGAATGAGCAGTTCTTC. Translated, it gives CASGRRNEQFF.

The V gene is TRBV19, the J gene TRBJ1-3; D unclear. This CDR3 has 14 amino acids. The V and J ends lost 4 bases and 0 bases respectively, with 7 bases between them. Germline V gene data show CDR1 as LNHDA and CDR2 as SQIVND (reference sequence). The CDR3 DNA reads as TGTGCCAGTAGTAAGGGCCGCTCTGGAAACACCATATATTTT. Protein: CASSKGRSGNTIYF.